These T cell receptor beta chains were read from a single sample in a study of CD8+CD57+ T cells in acquired aplastic anemia. Via MiXCR, TCRdb re-called the reads, giving one row per CDR3 protein. The profile shows about 290,000 distinct CDR3 sequences, about three fifths of them singletons. Material: sorted CD4+, CD8+, or CD8+CD57+ T cells (not recorded which) from PBMCs. These TCRs come from a human donor with aplastic anemia. Both conserved end residues are part of each CDR3. The D gene is left open where the match is weak. Clone size is given for some rows only: seen once, a few or many times, or a class if the clone is expanded.

v_call: TRBV9; clone_size: many; d_call: .; j_call: TRBJ1-1; cdr3_aa: CASSPRLLNTEAFF; cdr3_nt: TGTGCCAGCAGTCCTCGCCTACTGAACACTGAAGCTTTCTTT
v_call: TRBV29-1; clone_size: .; d_call: .; j_call: TRBJ2-1; cdr3_aa: CSVASATSRTYNEQFF; cdr3_nt: TGCAGCGTTGCGTCGGCCACTAGCCGAACCTACAATGAGCAGTTCTTC
v_call: TRBV5-6; clone_size: .; d_call: .; j_call: TRBJ2-1; cdr3_aa: CASSLFGGSASCNEQFF; cdr3_nt: TGTGCCAGCAGCTTGTTCGGAGGGTCCGCATCCTGCAATGAGCAGTTCTTC
v_call: TRBV6-2/TRBV6-3; clone_size: .; d_call: .; j_call: TRBJ1-6; cdr3_aa: CASSPWSGDRSPLHF; cdr3_nt: TGTGCCAGCAGCCCCTGGTCGGGGGATCGCTCACCCCTCCACTTT
v_call: TRBV20-1; clone_size: .; d_call: TRBD2; j_call: TRBJ2-1; cdr3_aa: CSARDWTSGDFDEQFF; cdr3_nt: TGCAGTGCTAGAGATTGGACTAGCGGGGATTTCGATGAGCAGTTCTTC
v_call: TRBV5-1; clone_size: .; d_call: TRBD2; j_call: TRBJ2-7; cdr3_aa: CASSFGGSWGEQYF; cdr3_nt: TGCGCCAGCAGCTTTGGCGGGAGCTGGGGCGAGCAGTACTTC
v_call: TRBV5-1; clone_size: many; d_call: .; j_call: TRBJ1-3; cdr3_aa: CASSPDWVGGNTIYF; cdr3_nt: TGCGCCAGCAGCCCCGATTGGGTTGGTGGAAACACCATATATTTT
v_call: TRBV5-5; clone_size: many; d_call: TRBD2; j_call: TRBJ2-3; cdr3_aa: CASTIAGLSADTQYF; cdr3_nt: TGTGCCAGCACCATAGCGGGGTTATCTGCAGATACGCAGTATTTT
v_call: TRBV24-1; clone_size: .; d_call: .; j_call: TRBJ2-7; cdr3_aa: CATSDSGHYEQYF; cdr3_nt: TGTGCCACCAGTGACTCAGGACACTACGAGCAGTACTTC
v_call: TRBV5-1; clone_size: once; d_call: .; j_call: TRBJ2-3; cdr3_aa: CASTWTTRGDTQYF; cdr3_nt: TGCGCCAGCACTTGGACGACACGGGGGGATACGCAGTATTTT
v_call: TRBV20-1; clone_size: .; d_call: TRBD2; j_call: TRBJ2-7; cdr3_aa: CSARAASGSYEQYF; cdr3_nt: TGCAGTGCTAGAGCGGCTAGCGGGAGCTACGAGCAGTACTTC
v_call: TRBV20-1; clone_size: many; d_call: .; j_call: TRBJ2-5; cdr3_aa: CSATKDDPMETQYF; cdr3_nt: TGCAGTGCCACGAAGGACGACCCAATGGAGACCCAGTACTTC
v_call: TRBV7-9; clone_size: .; d_call: .; j_call: TRBJ1-3; cdr3_aa: CASSPDRILRAGNTIYF; cdr3_nt: TGTGCTAGCAGCCCGGATCGTATTTTGAGGGCTGGAAACACCATATATTTT
v_call: TRBV7-9; clone_size: many; d_call: .; j_call: TRBJ1-4; cdr3_aa: CASSPGTALTANEKLFF; cdr3_nt: TGTGCCAGCAGCCCCGGGACCGCCTTGACTGCTAATGAAAAACTGTTTTTT
v_call: TRBV10-2; clone_size: once; d_call: .; j_call: TRBJ1-1; cdr3_aa: CASSTAGSLSTEAFF; cdr3_nt: TGCGCCAGCAGTACGGCAGGGTCCTTGAGTACTGAAGCTTTCTTT
v_call: TRBV19; clone_size: .; d_call: .; j_call: TRBJ1-3; cdr3_aa: CASIEGHSGNTIYF; cdr3_nt: TGTGCCAGTATAGAGGGCCACTCTGGAAACACCATATATTTT
v_call: TRBV3-1; clone_size: many; d_call: .; j_call: TRBJ1-1; cdr3_aa: CASSLRFTEAFF; cdr3_nt: TGTGCCAGCAGCCTGCGGTTCACTGAAGCTTTCTTT
v_call: TRBV7-3; clone_size: once; d_call: .; j_call: TRBJ2-3; cdr3_aa: CASSPYGSGADTQYF; cdr3_nt: TGTGCCAGCAGTCCGTACGGAAGCGGAGCAGATACGCAGTATTTT
v_call: TRBV7-7; clone_size: .; d_call: .; j_call: TRBJ1-3; cdr3_aa: CASSLDDGPGNTIYF; cdr3_nt: TGTGCTAGCAGCTTAGATGACGGCCCTGGAAACACCATATATTTT
v_call: TRBV7-3; clone_size: .; d_call: .; j_call: TRBJ2-3; cdr3_aa: CASSLTVGAKIHTQYF; cdr3_nt: TGTGCCAGCAGCTTAACGGTGGGGGCTAAGATACATACGCAGTATTTT
v_call: TRBV20-1; clone_size: .; d_call: TRBD2; j_call: TRBJ2-3; cdr3_aa: CSAISGSPGQQYF; cdr3_nt: TGCAGTGCCATCAGCGGGAGTCCCGGCCAGCAGTATTTT
v_call: TRBV5-6; clone_size: many; d_call: TRBD2; j_call: TRBJ2-7; cdr3_aa: CASSSGHGTSGRANGYEQYF; cdr3_nt: TGTGCCAGCAGCTCCGGCCACGGGACTAGCGGGAGGGCCAATGGCTACGAGCAGTACTTC
v_call: TRBV2; clone_size: .; d_call: .; j_call: TRBJ2-7; cdr3_aa: CASILGAAGYEQYF; cdr3_nt: TGTGCCAGCATCCTCGGGGCGGCCGGCTACGAGCAGTACTTC
v_call: TRBV7-9; clone_size: .; d_call: TRBD2; j_call: TRBJ2-3; cdr3_aa: CASSQGTSGRVDTQYF; cdr3_nt: TGCGCCAGCAGCCAAGGGACTAGCGGGAGGGTCGATACGCAGTATTTT
v_call: TRBV12-3/TRBV12-4; clone_size: many; d_call: TRBD2; j_call: TRBJ2-1; cdr3_aa: CASRFSGMRYNEQFF; cdr3_nt: TGTGCCAGCAGGTTTAGCGGGATGAGATACAATGAGCAGTTCTTC
v_call: TRBV5-1; clone_size: many; d_call: TRBD2; j_call: TRBJ2-3; cdr3_aa: CASSSQTSGRAADTQYF; cdr3_nt: TGCGCCAGCAGCTCCCAGACTAGCGGGAGGGCAGCGGATACGCAGTATTTT
v_call: TRBV20-1; clone_size: .; d_call: .; j_call: TRBJ2-7; cdr3_aa: CSARGGGGTNYEQYF; cdr3_nt: TGCAGTGCTAGAGGGGGGGGCGGGACCAACTACGAGCAGTACTTC
v_call: TRBV2; clone_size: .; d_call: TRBD2; j_call: TRBJ2-5; cdr3_aa: CAGRLDLAEQETQYF; cdr3_nt: TGTGCCGGCAGACTCGACCTAGCGGAACAAGAGACCCAGTACTTC
v_call: TRBV18; clone_size: .; d_call: .; j_call: TRBJ1-4; cdr3_aa: CASSPATGATNEKLFF; cdr3_nt: TGTGCCAGCTCACCCGCGACGGGTGCAACTAATGAAAAACTGTTTTTT
v_call: TRBV20-1; clone_size: few; d_call: .; j_call: TRBJ2-5; cdr3_aa: CSATSQETQYF; cdr3_nt: TGCAGTGCTACCAGCCAAGAGACCCAGTACTTC
v_call: TRBV29-1; clone_size: .; d_call: .; j_call: TRBJ2-3; cdr3_aa: CSVVGDTQYF; cdr3_nt: TGCAGCGTTGTTGGAGATACGCAGTATTTT
v_call: TRBV7-3; clone_size: .; d_call: TRBD1; j_call: TRBJ2-1; cdr3_aa: CASSLRDRDEQFF; cdr3_nt: TGTGCCAGCAGCTTAAGGGACAGGGACGAGCAGTTCTTC
v_call: TRBV10-3; clone_size: few; d_call: .; j_call: TRBJ1-1; cdr3_aa: CAISESQDLNTEAFF; cdr3_nt: TGTGCCATTAGTGAAAGTCAGGACTTGAACACTGAAGCTTTCTTT
v_call: TRBV9; clone_size: .; d_call: .; j_call: TRBJ2-1; cdr3_aa: CASSARDSIYNEQFF; cdr3_nt: TGTGCCAGCAGCGCCCGGGACTCGATCTACAATGAGCAGTTCTTC
v_call: TRBV9; clone_size: .; d_call: TRBD2; j_call: TRBJ2-7; cdr3_aa: CASSVEGTSGAYEQYF; cdr3_nt: TGTGCCAGCAGCGTAGAGGGGACTAGCGGGGCCTACGAGCAGTACTTC
v_call: TRBV20-1; clone_size: .; d_call: TRBD1; j_call: TRBJ2-1; cdr3_aa: CSAGQGGYNEQFF; cdr3_nt: TGCAGTGCCGGACAGGGAGGATACAATGAGCAGTTCTTC
v_call: TRBV7-8; clone_size: .; d_call: .; j_call: TRBJ2-7; cdr3_aa: CASSLAEGSYEQYF; cdr3_nt: TGTGCCAGCAGCTTGGCGGAGGGGTCCTACGAGCAGTACTTC
v_call: TRBV12-5; clone_size: .; d_call: .; j_call: TRBJ1-2; cdr3_aa: CASAGPLTFGYTF; cdr3_nt: TGTGCTAGTGCAGGACCCCTAACTTTTGGCTACACCTTC
v_call: TRBV7-6; clone_size: many; d_call: .; j_call: TRBJ2-5; cdr3_aa: CASSLVNQETQYF; cdr3_nt: TGTGCCAGCAGCTTAGTAAACCAAGAGACCCAGTACTTC
v_call: TRBV10-2; clone_size: few; d_call: .; j_call: TRBJ2-7; cdr3_aa: CATTRDLGYEQYF; cdr3_nt: TGCGCCACTACCCGGGACTTGGGCTACGAGCAGTACTTC
v_call: TRBV10-3; clone_size: many; d_call: .; j_call: TRBJ2-1; cdr3_aa: CATTMGLLLEQFF; cdr3_nt: TGTGCCACCACCATGGGTTTGCTTCTTGAGCAGTTCTTC
v_call: TRBV6-5; clone_size: .; d_call: .; j_call: TRBJ1-6; cdr3_aa: CASSERQDSYNSPLHF; cdr3_nt: TGTGCCAGCAGTGAACGACAGGACAGCTATAATTCACCCCTCCACTTT
v_call: TRBV15; clone_size: .; d_call: .; j_call: TRBJ1-2; cdr3_aa: CATSTGGVSIGYTF; cdr3_nt: TGTGCCACCAGCACGGGGGGCGTATCCATAGGCTACACCTTC
v_call: TRBV5-1; clone_size: once; d_call: .; j_call: TRBJ2-7; cdr3_aa: CASSPSWGLPTYEQYF; cdr3_nt: TGCGCCAGCAGCCCTAGCTGGGGGTTACCTACCTACGAGCAGTACTTC
v_call: TRBV9; clone_size: .; d_call: TRBD1; j_call: TRBJ1-3; cdr3_aa: CASSPSGTVGNTIYF; cdr3_nt: TGTGCCAGCAGCCCATCCGGGACAGTAGGAAACACCATATATTTT